Detailed here is one TCR beta chain. Its antigen has not been determined. Per-nucleotide qualities are absent, and no much larger clonotype sits a single base away. The V end gives up 7 bases and the J end 8 bases, leaving 12 bases in the junction not matched to a gene. The CDR3 contains 15 residues, cysteine and phenylalanine counted. Only the CDR3 part of the read is kept: 45 bases, read in frame from the first base. Donors were a few dozen systemically healthy Caucasian individuals from Russia aged roughly 6 to 95 years. Each donor gave roughly 9.5 milliliters of peripheral blood, collected into EDTA-treated Vacutainer tubes. Ficoll-Paque density-gradient centrifugation was used to isolate PBMCs, with at least 6.5 million per sample. Trizol reagent was used to extract total RNA from PBMCs, with at least 5.5 micrograms per sample. For every donor, an aliquot of PBMCs went through flow cytometry to measure the percentages of naive CD45RAhigh/CD27high T cells.

The library was made by 5' RACE. For sequencing, an Illumina HiSeq 2500 was employed. The second PCR ran for roughly 7 to 12 cycles and used a J-beta primer mix along with a sample-barcoded 5' primer. A unique molecular identifier was introduced onto each TCR beta cDNA molecule by a template-switch 5' adaptor carrying 12 random nucleotides. Each sample yielded at least 2.5 million CDR3-containing paired-end reads. First-strand cDNA was synthesized from all RNA with the Mint cDNA synthesis kit, primed by a TRBC-specific oligonucleotide. Following uracil-DNA glycosylase treatment, a first 18-cycle PCR with universal primers M1SS and BC2_uni_R was performed on all cDNA. On the authors' methods: Each sample was normalized by randomly selecting 1 million high-quality reads, each carrying a distinct molecular identifier. Instead of being binned into consensus sequences, reads that shared molecular identifiers were thrown out. CDR3 identification, clonotype clustering and error correction used MiTCR with a Q25 quality threshold and the strictest error-elimination algorithm. A nonparametric unseen species model with Euler transformation was used to estimate lower-bound total TCR beta diversity. TCRdb cleaned the public reads at Q25 with fastp, built clones with MiXCR and kept in-frame beta chains. For every CDR3 protein sequence, its rows merge into one entry that carries the most common genes and DNA. Here the V and J calls rest on TCRdb's processing, not on the authors' analysis. The sample table records approximately 880,000 distinct CDR3 sequences; around 48% of these occur just once. The biggest ten clones account for under 15% of the sample.

These data originate in a study of blood T cells in healthy people across ages (dated by TCRdb to the mid-2010s). Looking at the study overall: In model experiments, template switching captured roughly one uniquely barcoded TCR beta cDNA molecule for every two T cells. To avoid experimental bias, donors of different ages were randomly spread across the sequencing lanes. To track age-related changes in TCR beta repertoire diversity, the study relied on deep sequencing normalized with unique cDNA molecular identifiers. Two additional independent replicas of 1 million unique cDNA reads from the same blood draw were analyzed for two donors (one aged 18 to 30 and one aged 80 or older). Four age groups were formed from the donors: young (average approximately 16 years), middle-aged (approximately 40), aged (62) and long-lived (more than 75).

General conclusions and limits of the study: Donor CMV infection status was unknown, potentially confounding age-related changes in expanded clonotypes. Because profiling used bulk unsorted PBMCs, naive and antigen-experienced compartments could not be compared conclusively. Observed TCR beta diversity correlated strongly with the percentage of naive T cells measured by flow cytometry. Estimates of total diversity from one million sequenced T cells were regarded as lower bounds and underestimates. As age increased, observed TCR beta diversity per million T cells dropped in a roughly linear way, and a significant reduction was already evident by age 40. Compared with the aged group, more naive CD4+ T cells, fewer expanded clones and increased TCR diversity were shown by the long-lived group, suggesting age selection.

Recombination connected TRBV12-3 or TRBV12-4 to TRBJ1-4; the junction holds 8 bases that match TRBD1. The origin of this receptor is a man younger than 45 in good health. Source material: blood. The bases read TGTGCCAGCACCGATCTGGACAGGGTTGAAGAAAAACTGTTTTTT. The encoded protein is CASTDLDRVEEKLFF.